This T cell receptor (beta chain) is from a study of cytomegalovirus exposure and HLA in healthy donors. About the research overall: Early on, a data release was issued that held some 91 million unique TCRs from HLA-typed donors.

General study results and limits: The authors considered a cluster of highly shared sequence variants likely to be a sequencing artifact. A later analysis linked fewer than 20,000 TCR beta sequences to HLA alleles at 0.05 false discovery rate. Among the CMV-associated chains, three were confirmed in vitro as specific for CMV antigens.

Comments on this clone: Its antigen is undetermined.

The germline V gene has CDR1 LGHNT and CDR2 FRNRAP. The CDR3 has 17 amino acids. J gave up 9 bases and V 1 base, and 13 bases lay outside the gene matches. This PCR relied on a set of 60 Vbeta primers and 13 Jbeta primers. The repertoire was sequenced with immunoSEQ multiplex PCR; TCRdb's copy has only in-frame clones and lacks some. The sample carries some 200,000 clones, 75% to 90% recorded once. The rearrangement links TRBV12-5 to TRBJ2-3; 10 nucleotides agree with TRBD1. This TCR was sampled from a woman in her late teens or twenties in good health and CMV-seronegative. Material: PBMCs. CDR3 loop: CASGLGGQGSRRGTQYF. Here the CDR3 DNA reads TGTGCTAGTGGTTTGGGGGGACAGGGGTCTCGAAGGGGCACGCAGTATTTT.